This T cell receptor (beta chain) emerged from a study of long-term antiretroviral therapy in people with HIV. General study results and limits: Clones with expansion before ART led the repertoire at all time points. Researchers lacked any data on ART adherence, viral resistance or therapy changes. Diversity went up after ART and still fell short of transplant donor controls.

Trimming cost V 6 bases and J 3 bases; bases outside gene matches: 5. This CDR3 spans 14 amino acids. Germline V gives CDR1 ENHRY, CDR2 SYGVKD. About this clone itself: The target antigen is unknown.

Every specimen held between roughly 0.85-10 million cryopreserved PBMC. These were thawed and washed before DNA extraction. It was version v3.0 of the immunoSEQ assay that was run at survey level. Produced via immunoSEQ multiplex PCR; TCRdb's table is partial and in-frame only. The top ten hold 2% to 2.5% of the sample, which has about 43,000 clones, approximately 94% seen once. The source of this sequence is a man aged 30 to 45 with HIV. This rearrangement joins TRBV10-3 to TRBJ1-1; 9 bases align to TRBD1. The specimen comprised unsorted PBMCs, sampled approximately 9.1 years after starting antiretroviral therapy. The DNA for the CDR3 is TGTGCCATCAGAAGGGACAGGGTGGACACTGAAGCTTTCTTT. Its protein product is CAIRRDRVDTEAFF.